Below, 12 T cell receptor beta chains from the same sample are listed, as sequenced in a study of T cell repertoires in aging, cancer and after chemotherapy (dated by TCRdb to 2018 to 2020). Sequencing used an Illumina MiSeq. Rearranged TRB sequences spanning V, D and J segments were amplified by multiplex touch-down PCR using a mixed TRB-A/B primer pool. The public reads were quality trimmed at Q25 with fastp and then assembled into clones with MiXCR by TCRdb, keeping productive beta chains. Rows merge per CDR3 protein into single entries with the most common DNA and genes. Within this sample are over 10,000 distinct CDR3 sequences, with approximately 24% of them counted one time only. The top ten hold less than 3% of the sample. TCR beta rearrangements were amplified from genomic DNA extracted from peripheral blood rather than from sorted cells or RNA. Sequencing was performed on blood. These receptors were taken from a human donor in good health.

Turning to this clonotype: No conserved phenylalanine or tryptophan is present at the end of the CDR3, so a read error is the likely explanation. V gene TRBV7-9 combines with J gene TRBJ1-1; no firm D call. This CDR3 is 13 amino acids long. The germline V gene encodes CDR1 SEHNR and CDR2 FQNEAQ (reference sequence). V was trimmed by 6 bases and J by 1 base, leaving 9 bases between them. The CDR3 sequence is CASSGGRNTEAFS. The CDR3 DNA follows: TGTGCCAGCAGTGGAGGGAGGAACACTGAAGCTTTCTCC.

This clonotype was counted between two and nine times. The chain combines TRBV28 with TRBJ1-1, with D possibly matching TRBD1 (5 bases). CDR3 length equals 13 residues. Germline loops: CDR1 MDHEN, CDR2 SYDVKM. V lost 7 bases and J 11 bases, leaving 20 bases between the germline ends. CDR3 nucleotides: TGTGCCAGCATCGCCGGGACCCATCCGCTGGCTTTCTTT. Translating it yields CASIAGTHPLAFF.

V usage is TRBV28 and J usage is TRBJ1-4; 8 bases agree with TRBD1. V lost 3 bases and J lost 13; bases outside the gene matches: 4. Germline assignment: CDR1 MDHEN and CDR2 SYDVKM. The CDR3 sequence is 12 residues long. The CDR3 spells CASSLRTGPLFF. The CDR3 DNA sequence: TGTGCCAGCAGTTTGAGGACAGGGCCACTGTTTTTT.

V gene TRBV20-1 combines with J gene TRBJ1-2; no reliable D call. CDR3 length equals 13 residues. Trimming shortened V by 3 bases and J by 2 bases, and 10 bases separated the two germline ends. Germline CDR1 DFQATT, CDR2 SNEGSKA (reference sequence). DNA of the CDR3: TGCAGTGCTAGCTCCGGACTGAACTATGGCTACACCTTC. Translation gives CSASSGLNYGYTF.

In its sample, this clonotype is medium-sized. The chain recombines TRBV5-6 with TRBJ2-2, with unresolved D. The germline V gene encodes CDR1 SGHDT and CDR2 YYEEEE. Trimming removed 0 bases from V and 4 bases from J, with 1 base in between. The CDR3 totals 12 residues. This CDR3 reads CASSLATGELFF. The CDR3 bases are TGTGCCAGCAGCTTGGCCACCGGGGAGCTGTTTTTT. Drawing the rest from reference TRBV5-6 and TRBJ2-2, the complete variable domain is DAGVTQSPTHLIKTRGQQVTLRCSPKSGHDTVSWYQQALGQGPQFIFQYYEEEERQRGNFPDRFSGHQFPNYSSELNVNALLLGDSALYLCASSLATGELFFGEGSRLTVL.

As concerns this clonotype: A much larger clone differs from this one at a single base, so this may be a read error. This rearrangement joins TRBV19 to TRBJ2-7; D gene ambiguous. Germline loops: CDR1 LNHDA, CDR2 SQIVND (reference sequence). The CDR3 contains 11 residues. The DNA for the CDR3 is TGTGTCAGTAGTCTCGGCTACGAGCAGTACTTC. This translates into CVSSLGYEQYF.

This clonotype turned up a few times. The chain couples TRBV12-3 or TRBV12-4 to TRBJ1-1; no reliable D call. The CDR3 spans 13 residues. V was shortened by 5 bases and J by 1 base, with 8 bases between the two germline ends. CDR3 in DNA: TGTGCCAGCAGTCCCACCGGGAACACTGAAGCTTTCTTT. This translates into CASSPTGNTEAFF.

This clonotype is termed medium-sized. The chain couples TRBV19 to TRBJ2-5, with D hard to call. V gave up 6 bases and J gave up 5 bases, with 13 bases separating them. This CDR3 has 13 amino acids. CDR1 is LNHDA and CDR2 is SQIVND in the germline V gene (reference sequence). This chain's CDR3 is CASSPTGRETQYF. Here the CDR3 DNA reads TGTGCCAGTAGCCCCACGGGTAGGGAGACCCAGTACTTC.

By share, this clonotype ranks as medium-sized (0.01 to 0.1%). The chain recombines TRBV11-2 with TRBJ2-7; perhaps TRBD2 as D (6 bases). Germline V gene sequence: CDR1 SGHAT, CDR2 FQNNGV. The CDR3 consists of 15 residues. The ends were cut back, 2 bases at V and 3 bases at J, with 14 bases in the middle. For the CDR3, the DNA is TGTGCCAGCAGCTTACTGGGTACGGGACTCTACGAGCAGTACGTC. Translation: CASSLLGTGLYEQYV.

The chain recombines TRBV6-5 with TRBJ1-5, with unresolved D. The V gene's germline CDR1 is MNHEY and CDR2 SVGAGI. The CDR3 is made up of 16 amino acids. V was trimmed by 2 bases and J by 0 bases, leaving 11 bases between them. The CDR3 DNA is TGTGCCAGCAGTTACGCCGGCCGGGGTAGCAATCAGCCCCAGCATTTT. Its protein is CASSYAGRGSNQPQHF.

Regarding this clonotype: This may come from a read error, since a much larger clone is one base off. The chain is built from TRBV10-1 and TRBJ1-2, with 8 bases identical to TRBD1. The CDR3 covers 13 residues. The germline gives CDR1 WNHNN, CDR2 SYGVQD (reference sequence). The CDR3 is CASRETGAYSYTF. The CDR3 bases are TGTGCCAGCAGGGAGACAGGGGCCTATAGCTACACCTTC.

This clonotype showed up just a few times. The chain employs TRBV6-5 and TRBJ1-1; D ambiguous. Trimming took off 7 bases at V and 10 bases at J, with 13 bases between the two ends. This CDR3 is built from 11 residues. From germline, CDR1 is MNHEY and CDR2 SVGAGI. The CDR3 region is CASTPDVIAFF. The DNA of the CDR3 is TGTGCCAGCACCCCGGACGTAATAGCTTTCTTT.